A single sample is the source of the 18 T cell receptor beta chains below, sequenced in a study of shared clonotypes between healthy human individuals (dated by TCRdb to about 2020). CD8 naive samples were obtained by positive selection for CCR7 among CD45RO-negative cells, yielding a CD45RA+CCR7+ population from which TemRA cells were excluded. The library came from the immunoSEQ multiplex PCR assay. TCRdb holds this immuneACCESS table with in-frame rearrangements only. Some clones are missing; in checked studies, unresolved V genes explain under half, and the rest has no known cause. A total of around 2,000,000 clones appear in this sample, over 85% of them only once. 1% to 1.5% of the sample rests with the top ten. Sequencing was carried out using naive CD8+ T cells sorted from blood. The intended sense of this specimen's cell subset or site label: CD45RA+CCR7+. The receptors were sampled from a man younger than 30 in good health.

This rearrangement joins TRBV5-4 to TRBJ2-7, with D unclear. Trimming removed 0 bases at V and 5 bases at J, with 6 bases between. Germline V gene data show CDR1 as SGHNT and CDR2 as YYREEE (reference sequence). The CDR3 is made up of 12 amino acids. The CDR3 bases are TGTGCCAGCAGCTTGGGACCTGACGAGCAGTACTTC. Translation gives CASSLGPDEQYF. Together with reference TRBV5-4 and TRBJ2-7, the CDR3 gives the full variable domain: ETGVTQSPTHLIKTRGQQVTLRCSSQSGHNTVSWYQQALGQGPQFIFQYYREEENGRGNFPPRFSGLQFPNYSSELNVNALELDDSALYLCASSLGPDEQYFGPGTRLTVT.

The rearrangement uses TRBV5-1 and TRBJ2-7; TRBD1 might be the D (5 bases). Germline V CDR1 and CDR2: SGHRS, YFSETQ. Trimming removed 5 bases at V and 7 bases at J, with 13 bases between. The CDR3 is 12 amino acids. The CDR3 region is CASRSQGTEQYF. As DNA, the CDR3 is TGCGCCAGCAGATCCCAGGGAACTGAGCAGTACTTC.

About this clone: Distinct nucleotide sequences in the sample also encode this CDR3. The V and J genes are TRBV6-6 and TRBJ2-1; unclear D gene. Germline loops: CDR1 MNHNY, CDR2 SVGAGI (reference sequence). The CDR3 runs to 12 residues. V was clipped by 0 bases and J by 6 bases, with 3 bases between them. The CDR3 DNA sequence: TGTGCCAGCAGTTACTCTGGCAATGAGCAGTTCTTC. Its translation: CASSYSGNEQFF.

The V call is TRBV6-5, the J call TRBJ2-7, with D possibly being TRBD1 or TRBD2 (5 bases each). V was cut by 0 bases and J by 6 bases, with 15 bases left in between. The CDR3 contains 15 residues. CDR1 and CDR2 from the germline V gene are MNHEY and SVGAGI. The CDR3 spells CASSYSWTQAGEQYF. Written as DNA, the CDR3 is TGTGCCAGCAGTTACTCTTGGACACAGGCGGGCGAGCAGTACTTC.

This clone was counted a single time. The chain employs TRBV10-3 and TRBJ2-2; possibly TRBD1 or TRBD2 for D (6 bases each). Per germline, CDR1 ENHRY and CDR2 SYGVKD. CDR3 length: 18 residues. V lost 0 bases and J 6 bases, leaving 20 bases between the germline ends. CDR3 sequence reads: CAISESLTPGASPGELFF. CDR3 bases: TGTGCCATCAGTGAGTCTCTAACTCCGGGGGCAAGCCCCGGGGAGCTGTTTTTT.

This chain connects TRBV7-2 to TRBJ2-7; a possible D gene is TRBD2 (7 bases). This CDR3 region has 15 residues. Germline V gives CDR1 SGHTA, CDR2 FQGNSA. Trimming removed 8 bases from V and 5 bases from J, with 22 bases in between. This CDR3 is CASSLAGASMNEQYF. The CDR3 region has the DNA TGTGCCAGCTCCCTTGCGGGGGCGTCTATGAACGAGCAGTACTTC.

In regard to this clone: Other nucleotide sequences from this sample produce the same CDR3. The chain employs TRBV9 and TRBJ1-1; D may be TRBD1 (5 bases). The CDR3 has 14 amino acids. With 0 bases removed from V and 3 bases from J, the gap between germline ends came to 9 bases. Germline CDR1 and CDR2: SGDLS and YYNGEE. The CDR3 region is CASSVGGGDTEAFF. In nucleotides, the CDR3 is TGTGCCAGCAGCGTAGGGGGCGGGGACACTGAAGCTTTCTTT.

J is TRBJ2-5 and V is TRBV2, with 9 bases identical to TRBD1. The V and J ends lost 3 bases and 4 bases, in that order; junction bases with no gene match: 6. This CDR3 has 15 residues. Germline CDR1 is SNHLY and CDR2 is FYNNEI. The CDR3 sequence: CASSEGAGQGETQYF. The CDR3 DNA reads as TGTGCCAGCAGTGAGGGGGCGGGACAGGGAGAGACCCAGTACTTC.

As DNA, the CDR3 is TGTGCCAGCAGCCGGGACAGGGGCTACGAGCAGTACTTC. This codes for CASSRDRGYEQYF. This chain uses TRBV7-3 with TRBJ2-7; TRBD1 matches at 10 bases. V lost 5 bases to trimming and J lost 3 bases; unmatched junction nucleotides: 1. Germline CDR1 reads SGHTA; CDR2 reads FQGTGA. There are 13 residues in the CDR3.

V usage is TRBV6-5 and J usage is TRBJ2-7; 9 nucleotides align to TRBD1. This CDR3 comprises 15 residues. Germline V gives CDR1 MNHEY, CDR2 SVGAGI. V dropped 10 bases and J dropped 6; count of bases not matched to a gene: 16. The CDR3: CATGLSGQGASEQYF. In DNA, the CDR3 is TGTGCCACAGGTCTGTCGGGACAGGGAGCGTCCGAGCAGTACTTC.

The rearrangement uses TRBV11-2 and TRBJ1-2; D possibly corresponds to TRBD1 (5 bases). This CDR3 has 16 residues. V lost 5 bases and J 0 bases, leaving 16 bases between the germline ends. Germline V gene data show CDR1 as SGHAT and CDR2 as FQNNGV. This CDR3 is CASSPSQGWTNYGYTF. CDR3 bases: TGTGCCAGCAGCCCATCCCAGGGATGGACTAACTATGGCTACACCTTC. Complete variable domain (other parts from reference TRBV11-2 and TRBJ1-2): EAGVAQSPRYKIIEKRQSVAFWCNPISGHATLYWYQQILGQGPKLLIQFQNNGVVDDSQLPKDRFSAERLKGVDSTLKIQPAKLEDSAVYLCASSPSQGWTNYGYTFGSGTRLTVV.

The CDR3 DNA sequence: TGTGCCAGCGCCCAGCGGGAGTCTCTCAATGAGCAGTTCTTC. It codes for CASAQRESLNEQFF. The rearrangement links TRBV6-1 to TRBJ2-1; 8 positions match TRBD2. The CDR3 totals 14 residues. V lost 8 bases and J lost 6; bases outside the gene matches: 9. Germline V lookup: CDR1 MNHNS, CDR2 SASEGT.

The chain links TRBV7-8 to TRBJ1-1; a possible D gene is TRBD1 (5 bases). Looked up from germline, CDR1 is SGHVS and CDR2 is FQNEAQ. CDR3 length: 15 residues. V was pared by 5 bases and J by 1 base, with 14 bases between. The CDR3 DNA reads as TGTGCCAGCAGCCCAAGACAGTATGGGAACACTGAAGCTTTCTTT. Protein: CASSPRQYGNTEAFF.

The chain employs TRBV4-3 and TRBJ2-3; no clear D gene. The V gene lost 1 base and the J gene lost 2 bases, with 13 bases spanning the gap. The CDR3 spans 16 residues. Germline-derived CDR1 and CDR2 are LGHNA and YSLEER. The CDR3 here is CASSQAGGVPTDTQYF. CDR3 DNA sequence: TGCGCCAGCAGCCAAGCCGGCGGCGTCCCCACAGATACGCAGTATTTT.

V is TRBV7-9 and J is TRBJ2-3; D call uncertain. V lost 5 bases to trimming and J lost 4 bases, with 13 bases between them. The CDR3 has 14 residues. The germline gives CDR1 SEHNR, CDR2 FQNEAQ (reference sequence). The CDR3 is CASSGWEDADTQYF. The CDR3 DNA reads as TGTGCCAGCAGCGGGTGGGAAGATGCAGATACGCAGTATTTT.

V gene TRBV4-3 combines with J gene TRBJ1-1; D possibly corresponds to TRBD1 (6 bases). The CDR3 consists of 16 residues. V was clipped by 0 bases and J by 0 bases, with 11 bases between them. Germline CDR1 LGHNA, CDR2 YSLEER. The CDR3 sequence is CASSQERGAVNTEAFF. The CDR3 nucleotides are TGCGCCAGCAGCCAAGAACGGGGGGCAGTGAACACTGAAGCTTTCTTT.

The chain carries TRBV14 and TRBJ1-4; D may be TRBD1 (6 bases). The V and J ends lost 1 base and 5 bases respectively, with 11 bases between them. The CDR3 is 15 amino acids. Germline CDR1 is SGHDN and CDR2 is FVKESK. CDR3 coding DNA: TGTGCCAGCAGCCAAGTCGGGAGGGGGAATGAAAAACTGTTTTTT. This translates into CASSQVGRGNEKLFF.

V and J are TRBV15 and TRBJ2-3; D is unresolved. From germline, CDR1 is LNHNV and CDR2 YYDKDF (reference sequence). The CDR3 is 15 amino acids. V shed 7 bases and J shed 0 bases, with 14 bases lying between them. The CDR3 DNA is TGTGCCACCAACATGTTAAGATCTAGCACAGATACGCAGTATTTT. Its translation is CATNMLRSSTDTQYF.